The entry that follows covers one T cell receptor beta chain sequence. No cognate antigen has been identified for it. There are no base qualities to consult, and no much larger clone falls within one base. This sample was taken from a study of T cell changes during pregnancy in multiple sclerosis (dated by TCRdb to the late 2010s). Study-wide context: In women with multiple sclerosis, the researchers looked at how the T cell repertoire shifted as pregnancy progressed.

To prepare the library, the immunoSEQ multiplex PCR assay was applied. Held by TCRdb, this immuneACCESS table contains in-frame sequences only and omits some clones. Under half of the omission traces to an unresolved V gene where checked; the cause of the rest is unknown. The sample contains roughly 28,000 clones, more than 80% of them found a single time. The ten largest clones take up around 6% of the sample. The sequence was collected from a female donor with multiple sclerosis, enrolled in a pregnancy study. The source was CD8+ T cells from peripheral blood mononuclear cells, collected before pregnancy.

Here is the DNA: TGTGCCAGCAGCTTGGCCGGGACTGACTATGGCTACACCTTC. It is translated as CASSLAGTDYGYTF. Recombination joined TRBV5-5 with TRBJ1-2, and perhaps TRBD1 as D gene, on 5 matching bases. The CDR3 runs 14 amino acids, cysteine and phenylalanine included. Just CDR3 DNA is preserved here, 42 bases in frame from base 1. For CDR1 and CDR2, the germline V gene (reference sequence) lists SGHKS and YYEKEE. V is pared back by 0 bases and J by 3 bases, with 9 bases lying between the germline termini. Joined to the reference TRBV5-5 and TRBJ1-2 proteins, this CDR3 gives the full variable domain: DAGVTQSPTHLIKTRGQQVTLRCSPISGHKSVSWYQQVLGQGPQFIFQYYEKEERGRGNFPDRFSARQFPNYSSELNVNALLLGDSALYLCASSLAGTDYGYTFGSGTRLTVV.